Shown below are 5 T cell receptor beta chains from a single sample sequenced in a study of human T cells and chemical hapten exposure. Noted time point: patch test 1, 2 weeks after DPC sensitization. Noted treatment: therapeutic diphenylcyclopropenone sensitization with weekly scalp DPC. TCRdb ran MiXCR on the RACE reads and lists one entry per CDR3 protein. Found here are under 200,000 distinct CDR3 sequences, about 14% of them singletons; the top ten hold approximately 1.5%. This specimen was whole blood, taken in connection with sensitization to the hapten diphenylcyclopropenone (DPC). The source of these receptors is a woman aged 30 to 39 with alopecia areata. Some clones in this sample may be carry-over from other donors' samples.

The CDR3 sequence: CASSLGRDYEQYF. The CDR3 DNA reads TGTGCCAGCAGTTTAGGGAGGGACTACGAGCAGTACTTC. The chain uses TRBV28 and TRBJ2-7; 7 nucleotides match TRBD2. This CDR3 has 13 residues. V shed 2 bases and J 3 bases; nucleotides not matched to a gene: 1. Germline V lookup: CDR1 MDHEN, CDR2 SYDVKM.

The chain has TRBV4-2 and TRBJ2-7, with D unclear. Germline V gives CDR1 LGHNA, CDR2 YNFKEQ. Trimming stripped 0 bases from V and 5 bases from J, with 14 bases between. This CDR3 region has 15 residues. The CDR3 sequence: CASSQEWLPADEQYF. The DNA of the CDR3 is TGTGCCAGCAGCCAAGAATGGCTCCCGGCGGACGAGCAGTACTTC.

This clonotype was counted at least ten times. The CDR3 spells CASSSPPGNYGYTF. CDR3 nucleotides: TGTGCCAGCAGTTCACCACCAGGGAACTATGGCTACACCTTC. This chain joins TRBV28 and TRBJ1-2, with D perhaps matching TRBD1 (5 bases). The CDR3 totals 14 residues. Germline V lookup: CDR1 MDHEN, CDR2 SYDVKM. The ends were cut back, 4 bases at V and 2 bases at J, with 11 bases in the middle.

The rearrangement links TRBV7-9 to TRBJ1-1; the D is unclear. Germline CDR1 and CDR2: SEHNR and FQNEAQ (reference sequence). The CDR3 is 15 residues long. The V and J ends lost 3 bases and 4 bases respectively, with 15 bases between them. In DNA, the CDR3 is TGTGCCAGCAGCTTTCTTGCGGGGAAAGCCACTGAAGCTTTCTTT. Translation: CASSFLAGKATEAFF.

The chain couples TRBV7-2 to TRBJ2-7; 8 positions match TRBD1. V shed 4 bases, J shed 7 bases, and the junction held 9 bases outside the gene matches. The V gene's germline CDR1 is SGHTA and CDR2 FQGNSA. The CDR3 length is 14 residues. The CDR3 here is CASSYLDRAGEQYF. The DNA for the CDR3 is TGTGCCAGCAGCTACTTGGACAGGGCGGGGGAGCAGTACTTC.